This is a list of T cell receptor beta chains from one sample in a study of shared clonotypes between healthy human individuals. Profiled with immunoSEQ multiplex PCR; TCRdb holds only in-frame clones, not every one. In the table there are over a million clones, around 78% of which are singletons. The sequenced material came from memory CD4+ T cells from PBMCs. Source of these receptors: a man aged 18 to 30 in good health. Some clones in this sample may be carry-over from other donors' samples. The CDR3 runs from the conserved cysteine through the conserved F or W. A D gene is named only where the DNA matches it firmly. Size tells how often a clone was seen (once, few, many) or the class of an expanded clone, and some rows leave it out.

clone size	D gene	V gene	J gene	CDR3 DNA	CDR3 protein
few	.	TRBV6-1	TRBJ1-1	TGTGCCAGCACCGAGACAATAGAGAACACTGAAGCTTTCTTT	CASTETIENTEAFF
.	TRBD1	TRBV11-3	TRBJ2-1	TGTGCCAGCAGCTTTGGACAGGGCTCTCTGAATGAGCAGTTCTTC	CASSFGQGSLNEQFF
.	.	TRBV5-1	TRBJ1-1	TGCGCCAGTAAAATGGGACAAATGAACACTGAAGCTTTCTTT	CASKMGQMNTEAFF
.	.	TRBV9	TRBJ1-1	TGTGCCAGCAGCCCCCAGGGCTGGGGCATTTTTACTGAAGCTTTCTTT	CASSPQGWGIFTEAFF
.	.	TRBV7-9	TRBJ1-2	TGTGCCAGCAGCGTATCGGCCTCGGGGTATGGCTACACCTTC	CASSVSASGYGYTF
.	.	TRBV14	TRBJ1-1	TGTGCCAGCAGCCAAGCCTTAGCGGGGACTGAAGCTTTCTTT	CASSQALAGTEAFF
.	.	TRBV6-6	TRBJ1-2	TGTGCCAGCAGTCCTTCGACAGAAGGCTACACCTTC	CASSPSTEGYTF
.	TRBD1	TRBV7-3	TRBJ1-1	TGTGCCAGCAGCTTAGACAGGGCGAGTGAAGCTTTCTTT	CASSLDRASEAFF
.	TRBD1	TRBV2	TRBJ1-3	TGTGCCAGCAGGGTCCAGACAGGGGTAGGAAACACCATATATTTT	CASRVQTGVGNTIYF
.	.	TRBV6-1	TRBJ1-1	TGTGCCAGCAGTGAACAGTGGCTGAACACTGAAGCTTTCTTT	CASSEQWLNTEAFF
few	.	TRBV11-2	TRBJ2-7	TGTGCCAGCAGCTTCGGGACCTCCAACGAGCAGTACTTC	CASSFGTSNEQYF
.	.	TRBV18	TRBJ1-3	TGTGCCAGCTCAGCTACACAGGTCTCTGGAAACACCATATATTTT	CASSATQVSGNTIYF
few	.	TRBV15	TRBJ2-7	TGTGCCACCAGCAAGGACTCACCGGGGGTAGTCGAGCAGTACTTC	CATSKDSPGVVEQYF
once	.	TRBV29-1	TRBJ1-4	TGCAGCGTCTCTCAAACTAATGAAAAACTGTTTTTT	CSVSQTNEKLFF
few	TRBD2	TRBV11-3	TRBJ2-2	TGTGCCAGCAGCTTAGGACAGGGACTAGCGGACGGGGAGCTGTTTTTT	CASSLGQGLADGELFF
.	TRBD1	TRBV28	TRBJ2-7	TGTGCCAGCAGTTCCCCCGGGACAGGGCGCTACGAGCAGTACTTC	CASSSPGTGRYEQYF
.	.	TRBV7-9	TRBJ1-2	TGTGCCAGCAGCTTAGCGACAGACTATGGCTACACCTTC	CASSLATDYGYTF
.	.	TRBV25-1	TRBJ2-7	TGTGCCAGCAGTGATTCAGGGGCCCCACCGTACGAGCAGTACTTC	CASSDSGAPPYEQYF
.	TRBD1	TRBV5-6	TRBJ2-1	TGTGCCAGCAGCTTGGGTGGGACAGGGGTCTTC	CASSLGGTGVF
.	.	TRBV28	TRBJ2-4	TGTGCCAGCAGTTTCCGGCGAGCGCTAGCCAAAAACATTCAGTACTTC	CASSFRRALAKNIQYF
.	TRBD1	TRBV28	TRBJ1-2	TGTGCCAGCAGTTTTCGATTACGGACAGGGATTTGGGGCTACACCTTC	CASSFRLRTGIWGYTF
.	.	TRBV28	TRBJ1-6	TGTGCCAGCAGTCTCTCGGGGGGCTCCTATAATTCACCCCTCCACTTT	CASSLSGGSYNSPLHF
.	.	TRBV25-1	TRBJ1-4	TGTGCCAGCAGTGACTCCTTTATCCGAAAACTGTTTTTT	CASSDSFIRKLFF
.	TRBD1	TRBV30	TRBJ1-1	TGTGCCTGGAGGACAGGGAGGAACACTGAAGCTTTCTTT	CAWRTGRNTEAFF
.	.	TRBV5-1	TRBJ1-1	TGCGCCAGCAGCTTGGAAACGAACACTGAAGCTTTCTTT	CASSLETNTEAFF
.	TRBD1	TRBV9	TRBJ2-2	TGTGCCAGCAGCGCGGGACAGGGGTCCACCGGGGAGCTGTTTTTT	CASSAGQGSTGELFF
.	.	TRBV5-4	TRBJ2-7	TGTGCCAGCAGCTCGAGGACTGAGTCTGGGCGCGAGCAGTACTTC	CASSSRTESGREQYF
.	TRBD1	TRBV5-4	TRBJ2-1	TGTGCCAGCAGCCGCCCGACAGGGGATAATGAGCAGTTCTTC	CASSRPTGDNEQFF
.	TRBD1	TRBV27	TRBJ2-7	TGTGCCAGCAGATCCGGGACAGGGGGAGAGCAGTACTTC	CASRSGTGGEQYF
few	TRBD2	TRBV28	TRBJ2-7	TGTGCCAGCAGTTTCTTGAGCCTAGCGGGAGGGCCTGGCGAGCAGTACTTC	CASSFLSLAGGPGEQYF
.	TRBD1	TRBV7-9	TRBJ1-4	TGTGCCAGCAGCTCCTGGACAGGGGGAACTAATGAAAAACTGTTTTTT	CASSSWTGGTNEKLFF
many	.	TRBV11-2	TRBJ1-3	TGTGCCAGCAGCTTAGGAACAAGCTCTGGAAACACCATATATTTT	CASSLGTSSGNTIYF
.	TRBD1	TRBV10-3	TRBJ2-5	TGTGCCATCACCCCAGACAGGGGGAAAGGAGAGACCCAGTACTTC	CAITPDRGKGETQYF
.	.	TRBV4-3	TRBJ1-2	TGCGCCAGCAGCCAACGGCAAGACAGCCACTATGGCTACACCTTC	CASSQRQDSHYGYTF
few	.	TRBV4-1	TRBJ2-5	TGCGCCAGCAGCCAAGAATCTGGTCCCTTGAACCAAGAGACCCAGTACTTC	CASSQESGPLNQETQYF
.	.	TRBV6-5	TRBJ1-3	TGTGCCAGCAGTTACTCCCGGGACCTTGGAAACACCATATATTTT	CASSYSRDLGNTIYF
once	.	TRBV4-2	TRBJ1-4	TGTGCCAGCAGCCAAGGGGGCAGGGAGAATGAAAAACTGTTTTTT	CASSQGGRENEKLFF
.	.	TRBV29-1	TRBJ1-2	TGCAGCTTCGGGGGGACTCATGGCTACACCTTC	CSFGGTHGYTF
once	.	TRBV10-3	TRBJ2-2	TGTGCCATCAGTGTAGAGACTGGGACCGGGGAGCTGTTTTTT	CAISVETGTGELFF
.	TRBD2	TRBV28	TRBJ2-5	TGTGCCAGCAGCCTCCCCGGACTAGCGGGAAAGCAGACCCAGTACTTC	CASSLPGLAGKQTQYF
.	TRBD1	TRBV7-9	TRBJ1-3	TGTGCCAGCAGCACTGTGACAGGGGGGGCCTCTGGAAACACCATATATTTT	CASSTVTGGASGNTIYF
.	TRBD1	TRBV6-5	TRBJ2-3	TGTGCCAGCAGTATGGACAGGGGCACAGATACGCAGTATTTT	CASSMDRGTDTQYF